The 9 T cell receptor beta chains reported below all come from one sample, sequenced in a study of T cells in Graves' hyperthyroidism and ophthalmopathy. RNA transcripts yielded amplified TCR beta CDR3 regions. First-round RT-PCR with HTBI primers amplified the TCR CDR3 region. MiXCR, applied by TCRdb to the multiplex PCR reads, yields one record per CDR3 protein. The profile shows a few hundred thousand distinct CDR3 sequences, just over 45% of them singletons. The sample comprised peripheral blood or thyroid tissue (not recorded which). The receptors were gathered from a woman aged 18-30 years with Graves' hyperthyroidism.

In its sample, this clonotype was seen many times. The genes are TRBV5-1 and TRBJ2-7; D is undetermined. Germline values: CDR1 SGHRS, CDR2 YFSETQ. The ends were cut back, 6 bases at V and 0 bases at J, with 10 bases in the middle. CDR3 length equals 13 residues. In DNA, the CDR3 is TGCGCCAGCACCCTCGGAGACTCCTACGAGCAGTACTTC. It encodes CASTLGDSYEQYF.

CDR3 amino acids: CSASDGPKQYF. CDR3 DNA: TGCAGTGCTAGTGACGGACCCAAGCAGTACTTC. The V and J genes are TRBV20-1 and TRBJ2-7; D uncertain. The CDR3 length is 11 residues. Between the trimmed V and J ends, which lost 3 bases and 8 bases, there was a span of 11 bases. From germline, CDR1 is DFQATT and CDR2 SNEGSKA (reference sequence).

The chain uses TRBV27 and TRBJ1-5; D is possibly TRBD1 (5 bases). Germline V gives CDR1 MNHEY, CDR2 SMNVEV (reference sequence). The CDR3 totals 12 residues. The ends were cut back, 7 bases at V and 11 bases at J, with 15 bases in the middle. CDR3 in amino acids: CASIDSQSAQHF. The DNA of the CDR3 is TGTGCCAGCATCGACAGCCAATCAGCCCAGCATTTT.

This chain links TRBV20-1 with TRBJ1-3, with D perhaps TRBD1 (5 bases). The germline V gene has CDR1 DFQATT and CDR2 SNEGSKA (reference sequence). Trimming took off 0 bases at V and 2 bases at J, with 11 bases between the two ends. This CDR3 spans 15 amino acids. The CDR3 DNA is TGCAGTGCTAGAGATCTTACGGGGCCTGGAAACACCATATATTTT. Protein product: CSARDLTGPGNTIYF.

The gene calls are TRBV7-8 and TRBJ2-1; possible D gene TRBD1, 6 bases. The CDR3 extends over 13 amino acids. In germline, CDR1 is SGHVS, CDR2 FQNEAQ. The V gene lost 5 bases and the J gene lost 8 bases, with 13 bases spanning the gap. The CDR3 loop reads CASSPVAGDEQFF. CDR3 sequence (DNA): TGTGCCAGCAGCCCCGTGGCAGGGGATGAGCAGTTCTTC.

This clonotype has at least ten counts. J is TRBJ2-7 and V is TRBV6-5; unclear D gene. The germline V and J ends were trimmed by 6 bases and 2 bases, with 11 bases remaining between them. CDR3 size: 13 residues. Per germline, CDR1 MNHEY and CDR2 SVGAGI. The CDR3 DNA reads TGTGCCAGCAGCCCCCCGGCAACCTACGAGCAGTACTTC. Amino acids: CASSPPATYEQYF.

On this clonotype: This may stem from a read error, because a much larger clone lies one nucleotide away. Because the CDR3 is missing its conserved closing phenylalanine or tryptophan, this is likely a read error. This CDR3 is CASSLETGGPYEQYL. As DNA, the CDR3 is TGTGCCAGCAGCTTGGAAACGGGAGGGCCTTACGAGCAGTACCTC. The chain uses TRBV9 and TRBJ2-7; the match to TRBD2 covers 8 bases. Germline V gene data show CDR1 as SGDLS and CDR2 as YYNGEE. V trimming: 4 bases; J trimming: 4 bases; junction bases outside the gene matches: 10. The CDR3 is 15 amino acids.

This clonotype has a count of ten or more. The chain recombines TRBV2 with TRBJ2-6; 12 bases map to TRBD2. Germline CDR1 SNHLY, CDR2 FYNNEI. Losses at the gene ends were 5 bases for V and 0 bases for J; bases not matched to a gene: 8. This CDR3 is 19 amino acids long. Written as DNA, the CDR3 is TGTGCCAGCAGTCGAACTAGCGGGAGGACCCTCTCTGGGGCCAACGTCCTGACTTTC. As protein: CASSRTSGRTLSGANVLTF.

The chain combines TRBV7-8 with TRBJ1-2, with 8 bases fitting TRBD1. This CDR3 contains 15 residues. Losses at the gene ends were 2 bases for V and 2 bases for J; bases not matched to a gene: 4. Germline V lookup: CDR1 SGHVS, CDR2 FQNEAQ. This chain's CDR3 is CASSLQGALNYGYTF. In nucleotides, the CDR3 is TGTGCCAGCAGCTTACAGGGGGCCCTAAACTATGGCTACACCTTC.